The clone carrying this TCR beta chain has only a few counts. This may arise from a read error, as a much more abundant clone is one base away. Arm-PCR of CDR3 regions and iRepertoire HTBI primers were used to build TCR beta libraries. Authors' data handling: 60 or so TRBV and roughly 13 TRBJ segments were identified across samples. TCRdb re-derived calls from the multiplex PCR reads in MiXCR, one entry per CDR3 protein. Here the V and J calls rest on TCRdb's processing, not on the authors' analysis. This sample yields about 320,000 distinct CDR3 sequences, of which 18% are seen a single time; more than 30% belongs to the top ten. The sample is drawn from a study of regulatory T cells in long-lasting Graves disease. Time point defined: newly diagnosed GD, antithyroid drugs for less than 3 months. After RNA was extracted from PBMCs, the TCR library was made from it. Recruitment took place at an endocrinology department in Xi'an, China. EDTA tubes were used for drawing roughly 9 milliliters of peripheral blood.

Germline CDR1 and CDR2: LNHDA and SQIVND (reference sequence). The CDR3 is 13 residues long. The sequences come from peripheral blood mononuclear cells (PBMCs), collected at new diagnosis, from a patient treated with antithyroid drugs. This sequence joins TRBV19 and TRBJ1-1; D gene uncertain. This clonotype was sampled from a female donor with Graves disease. CDR3 in DNA: TGTGCCAGTTCCGTGGCTGGGAACACTGAAGCTTCCTTT. Amino acids: CASSVAGNTEASF.